What follows are 26 T cell receptor beta chains derived from one specimen sequenced in a study of blood T cells in healthy people across ages. A second about 7 to 12 cycle PCR used barcoded and J-beta primers. TCRdb re-derived calls from the 5' RACE reads in MiXCR, one entry per CDR3 protein. The sample consists of about a million distinct CDR3 sequences, approximately 49% of them appearing once. The sample comprised blood. All receptors derive from a man under 40 in good health.

This clonotype has only a few counts. The chain has TRBV6-1 and TRBJ1-1, with D possibly TRBD1 on 6 matching bases. The CDR3 covers 13 residues. In germline, CDR1 is MNHNS, CDR2 SASEGT. Trimming took 7 bases from V and 3 from J, leaving 12 bases between them. The CDR3 here is CASTFTGYTEAFF. As DNA, the CDR3 is TGTGCCAGCACTTTTACAGGGTACACTGAAGCTTTCTTT.

CDR3 sequence: CASSGEHYGYTF. CDR3 in DNA: TGTGCCAGCAGTGGGGAGCACTATGGCTACACCTTC. The rearrangement uses TRBV25-1 and TRBJ1-2; D gene unclear. CDR1 is MGHDK, CDR2 SYGVNS, per germline. The CDR3 has 12 residues. V lost 4 bases and J 3 bases, leaving 6 bases between the germline ends.

The chain combines TRBV25-1 with TRBJ1-6; tentative D call: TRBD1 (5 bases). This CDR3 has 18 amino acids. CDR1 is MGHDK and CDR2 is SYGVNS in the germline V gene. Trimming pared 9 bases from V and 0 bases from J, leaving 21 bases between. This chain's CDR3 is CASYTVTHDSSYNSPLHF. Here the CDR3 DNA reads TGTGCCAGTTATACAGTGACCCACGACAGCTCCTATAATTCACCCCTCCACTTT. The whole variable domain, remainder taken from reference TRBV25-1 and TRBJ1-6, is EADIYQTPRYLVIGTGKKITLECSQTMGHDKMYWYQQDPGMELHLIHYSYGVNSTEKGDLSSESTVSRIRTEHFPLTLESARPSHTSQYLCASYTVTHDSSYNSPLHFGNGTRLTVT.

Many counts were recorded for this clonotype. The chain links TRBV18 to TRBJ2-4; D remains ambiguous. The CDR3 totals 17 residues. In germline, CDR1 is KGHSH, CDR2 LQKENI. The V end was cut by 0 bases, the J end by 2 bases, with 14 bases between. The CDR3 nucleotides are TGTGCCAGCTCACCACCGATAATTTCGGAAACCAAAAACATTCAGTACTTC. Translation gives CASSPPIISETKNIQYF. The full variable domain, with the rest looked up from reference TRBV18 and TRBJ2-4, is NAGVMQNPRHLVRRRGQEARLRCSPMKGHSHVYWYRQLPEEGLKFMVYLQKENIIDESGMPKERFSAEFPKEGPSILRIQQVVRGDSAAYFCASSPPIISETKNIQYFGAGTRLSVL.

J is TRBJ2-7 and V is TRBV7-9; D ambiguous. V lost 0 bases and J lost 2, with 8 bases in between. CDR1 is SEHNR and CDR2 is FQNEAQ in the germline V gene (reference sequence). The CDR3 is 14 amino acids. As DNA, the CDR3 is TGTGCCAGCAGCTTAGCTTCAGTGACCTACGAGCAGTACTTC. Encoded protein: CASSLASVTYEQYF. Variable domain in full (rest from reference TRBV7-9 and TRBJ2-7): DTGVSQNPRHKITKRGQNVTFRCDPISEHNRLYWYRQTLGQGPEFLTYFQNEAQLEKSRLLSDRFSAERPKGSFSTLEIQRTEQGDSAMYLCASSLASVTYEQYFGPGTRLTVT.

This clonotype was recorded many times. The chain has TRBV5-1 and TRBJ2-6; no reliable D call. Germline CDR1 reads SGHRS; CDR2 reads YFSETQ. V lost 4 bases, J lost 1 base, and 9 bases lay in between. This CDR3 contains 15 residues. This CDR3 is CASSVSLSGANVLTF. Written as DNA, the CDR3 is TGCGCCAGCAGCGTAAGTTTGTCTGGGGCCAACGTCCTGACTTTC.

The rearrangement uses TRBV20-1 and TRBJ1-2; D not certain. Per the germline V gene, CDR1 is DFQATT and CDR2 is SNEGSKA (reference sequence). The CDR3 spans 15 residues. V lost 6 bases to trimming and J lost 4 bases, with 21 bases between them. CDR3 DNA sequence: TGCAGTGCCCCACATCGAGGAGGGAGCTTCTATGGCTACACCTTC. This encodes CSAPHRGGSFYGYTF.

Of note for this clonotype: At one boundary the junction diverges from the germline segment, which might be a read error. The V and J genes are TRBV10-3 and TRBJ2-5, with 9 bases aligning to TRBD2. The germline V gene encodes CDR1 ENHRY and CDR2 SYGVKD. This CDR3 contains 16 residues. The CDR3 DNA sequence: TGTGCCATCAGTGAGTCCACAGCGGGGGGCCAAGAGACCCGGTACTTC. The encoded protein is CAISESTAGGQETRYF.

Worth noting for this clonotype: This may arise from a read error, as a much more abundant clone is one base away. The chain combines TRBV18 with TRBJ2-5; D gene ambiguous. Germline lookup yields CDR1 KGHSH and CDR2 LQKENI. The CDR3 loop spans 14 amino acids. The V and J ends lost 6 bases and 11 bases respectively, with 22 bases between them. In DNA form, the CDR3 reads TGTGCCAGCTCCCCCCTCGGTCGAGGCGATGAGCAGTACTTC. Translating it yields CASSPLGRGDEQYF.

This clonotype was found many times. The rearrangement uses TRBV6-6 and TRBJ2-7, with 7 bases identical to TRBD1. V lost 6 bases to trimming and J lost 0 bases; unmatched junction nucleotides: 11. The CDR3 loop spans 16 amino acids. CDR1 is MNHNY and CDR2 is SVGAGI in the germline V gene (reference sequence). CDR3 DNA sequence: TGTGCCAGCAGCCTGGCCCCATGGACAGGCTCCTACGAGCAGTACTTC. Protein product: CASSLAPWTGSYEQYF.

In its sample, this clonotype was seen many times. The chain recombines TRBV11-2 with TRBJ2-5; no clear D gene. In germline, CDR1 is SGHAT, CDR2 FQNNGV. This CDR3 has 16 residues. With 1 base removed from V and 3 bases from J, the gap between germline ends came to 15 bases. The CDR3 region has the DNA TGTGCCAGCAGCTTAGTTTATGTGACTCCAAAAGAGACCCAGTACTTC. Protein sequence: CASSLVYVTPKETQYF.

The rearrangement uses TRBV6-2 or TRBV6-3 and TRBJ2-4; D is possibly TRBD2 (5 bases). Germline V lookup: CDR1 MNHEY, CDR2 SVGEGT. The CDR3 contains 14 residues. The V and J ends lost 7 bases and 2 bases respectively, with 12 bases between them. The CDR3 DNA follows: TGTGCCAGCACGTCGCCGACTACCAAAAACATTCAGTACTTC. Its protein product is CASTSPTTKNIQYF.

This clonotype was seen more than once but under ten times. The chain joins TRBV3-1 to TRBJ2-7; either TRBD1 or TRBD2 may supply D (5 bases each). From germline, CDR1 is LGHDT and CDR2 YNNKEL (reference sequence). This CDR3 has 14 amino acids. Trimming pared 4 bases from V and 0 bases from J, leaving 10 bases between. Here the CDR3 DNA reads TGTGCCAGCAGCCCGGGACCCCGCTCCTACGAGCAGTACTTC. It translates to CASSPGPRSYEQYF.

This clonotype was seen a few times. This chain links TRBV29-1 with TRBJ2-4, with D perhaps TRBD2 (5 bases). Germline CDR1 reads SQVTM; CDR2 reads ANQGSEA. The CDR3 contains 15 residues. V gave up 0 bases and J gave up 0 bases, with 9 bases separating them. The CDR3 reads CSVEDTGLAKNIQYF. Written as DNA, the CDR3 is TGCAGCGTTGAAGATACCGGACTAGCCAAAAACATTCAGTACTTC.

The chain carries TRBV28 and TRBJ2-1; TRBD1 matches at 7 bases. The CDR3 has 13 amino acids. CDR1 MDHEN and CDR2 SYDVKM come from the germline V gene. After removal of 3 bases from V and 7 bases from J, the junction contained 3 bases not matched to a gene. CDR3 sequence: CASSLMDRNEQFF. CDR3 nucleotide sequence: TGTGCCAGCAGTTTGATGGACAGGAATGAGCAGTTCTTC.

The chain uses TRBV6-1 and TRBJ2-5; D call uncertain. Germline CDR1 is MNHNS and CDR2 is SASEGT. Deletions cut 10 bases from V and 4 bases from J, with 16 bases between. This CDR3 has 13 amino acids. Written as DNA, the CDR3 is TGTGCCACTAGAGGTAGCTTTCCAGAGACCCAGTACTTC. Its translation: CATRGSFPETQYF.

This clonotype was seen repeatedly, ten times or more. The V gene is TRBV29-1, the J gene TRBJ2-7, with 7 positions matching TRBD1. CDR1 and CDR2 from the germline V gene are SQVTM and ANQGSEA. The CDR3 is made up of 12 amino acids. V trimming: 4 bases; J trimming: 4 bases; junction bases outside the gene matches: 4. The CDR3 coding sequence is TGCAGCGTTGGACAGGGAAGGTACGAGCAGTACTTC. This codes for CSVGQGRYEQYF.

The chain carries TRBV21-1 and TRBJ1-4. TRBV21-1 is marked as a pseudogene. The CDR3 has 14 amino acids. The CDR3 is CASAFGGVSEKLFF. DNA for the CDR3: TGTGCCAGCGCTTTTGGAGGAGTGAGTGAAAAACTGTTTTTT.

Regarding this clonotype: One end of the junction does not line up with germline, which may come from a read error. The DNA for the CDR3 is TGCAATGCTACCAGGACAGGGGGCAATCAGCCCCAGCATTTT. Translated, it gives CNATRTGGNQPQHF. The genes are TRBV20-1 and TRBJ1-5, with 9 bases identical to TRBD1. Per germline, CDR1 DFQATT and CDR2 SNEGSKA (reference sequence). The CDR3 has 14 residues.

The chain employs TRBV7-2 and TRBJ1-1, with D perhaps TRBD1 (6 bases). Trimming stripped 2 bases from V and 0 bases from J, with 10 bases between. The CDR3 runs to 15 residues. Germline V gene lookup returns CDR1 SGHTA and CDR2 FQGNSA. The chain's CDR3 is CASSLQGSMNTEAFF. The CDR3 DNA reads as TGTGCCAGCAGCTTACAGGGGTCCATGAACACTGAAGCTTTCTTT.

CDR3 residues: CASSPYHDNEQFF. Here the CDR3 DNA reads TGTGCCAGCTCACCGTATCATGACAATGAGCAGTTCTTC. The chain combines TRBV18 with TRBJ2-1, with D hard to call. Germline V CDR1 and CDR2: KGHSH, LQKENI. The CDR3 covers 13 residues. V lost 3 bases and J lost 5, with 8 bases in between.

The DNA for the CDR3 is TGTGCCAGCAGCCGACTAGCGGGGGAGAGCTCCTACAATGAGCAGTACTTC. This gives the protein CASSRLAGESSYNEQYF. The rearrangement joins TRBV6-2 or TRBV6-3 to TRBJ2-1; 12 positions match TRBD2. Gene TRBJ2-7 matches the end of the DNA better, so the J call may be wrong. The length of the CDR3 is 17 residues. The V gene's germline CDR1 is MNHEY and CDR2 SVGEGT.

The chain recombines TRBV10-3 with TRBJ2-5, with D hard to call. The CDR3 loop spans 15 amino acids. V shed 2 bases and J shed 1 base, with 11 bases lying between them. Germline assignment: CDR1 ENHRY and CDR2 SYGVKD. The CDR3 nucleotides read TGTGCCATCAGTGAGCAGAGAGGATTCCAAGAGACCCAGTACTTC. Translated, it gives CAISEQRGFQETQYF.

This clonotype was seen only a few times. The chain uses TRBV19 and TRBJ2-7; D not resolved. CDR1 and CDR2 from the germline V gene are LNHDA and SQIVND (reference sequence). The V and J ends lost 5 bases and 1 base respectively, with 12 bases between them. CDR3 length equals 14 residues. In DNA, the CDR3 is TGTGCCAGTAGTCAAGATACCGCATCCTACGAGCAGTACTTC. Residues: CASSQDTASYEQYF.

The rearrangement uses TRBV9 and TRBJ2-3; D is perhaps TRBD1 (6 bases). CDR1 SGDLS and CDR2 YYNGEE come from the germline V gene. Trimming removed 3 bases at V and 0 bases at J, with 11 bases between. The CDR3 has 15 residues. The CDR3 DNA sequence: TGTGCCAGCAGCGACCTCAGGGGCAGCACAGATACGCAGTATTTT. Translation: CASSDLRGSTDTQYF.

CDR3 DNA: TGTGCCAGCTTCCATGGACCGCACAATGAGCAGTTCTTC. Protein sequence: CASFHGPHNEQFF. The V call is TRBV6-5, the J call TRBJ2-1; no definite D call. Trimming cost V 8 bases and J 5 bases, with 13 bases left between them. Germline lookup yields CDR1 MNHEY and CDR2 SVGAGI. The CDR3 totals 13 residues.